The 9 T cell receptor beta chains presented below share a single source sample, sequenced in a study of post-analysis software for immune sequencing data. Study results and limitations: In patients, roughly five TRBV segments were more frequent than in controls, with TRBV5-6, TRBV5-1 and TRBV20-1 among them.

The library was made from cDNA and included unique molecular identifiers. TCRdb itself ran the PCR reads through MiXCR, one entry per CDR3 protein. In the table there are some 890,000 distinct CDR3 sequences, approximately 53% of which are singletons. Antigens for these TCRs are unknown. The specimen was blood. The receptors were gathered from a girl between 10 and 17 years old with multiple sclerosis.

This clonotype was counted between two and nine times. The chain combines TRBV6-5 with TRBJ1-2, with 9 bases that match TRBD1. The V gene end was trimmed by 7 bases and the J gene end by 7 bases; junction bases not matched to a gene: 16. In germline, CDR1 is MNHEY, CDR2 SVGAGI. The CDR3 loop spans 16 amino acids. CDR3 in DNA: TGTGCCAGCATCCCGGGACAGGGTTCTTTCGGGGGTGGCTACACCTTC. This sequence encodes CASIPGQGSFGGGYTF.

The table lists this clonotype with a few counts. The gene calls are TRBV29-1 and TRBJ2-1; 9 nucleotides line up with TRBD1. The CDR3 spans 14 residues. CDR1 is SQVTM, CDR2 ANQGSEA, per germline. V was pared by 4 bases and J by 6 bases, with 7 bases of the junction left unmatched. The CDR3 is CSVAGTGMVNEQFF. CDR3 DNA sequence: TGCAGCGTTGCCGGGACAGGGATGGTCAATGAGCAGTTCTTC.

This clonotype was recorded only once. One end of the junction fails to match germline, which may point to a read error. V and J are TRBV7-9 and TRBJ1-5; D not certain. Germline CDR1 reads SEHNR; CDR2 reads FQNEAQ (reference sequence). There are 13 residues in the CDR3. CDR3 DNA sequence: TGTGTCAGCAGCCAAGAAGTTAATCAGCCCCAGCATTTT. Amino acids: CVSSQEVNQPQHF.

The rearrangement links TRBV29-1 to TRBJ1-5; TRBD1 matches 7 bases. After removal of 6 bases from V and 4 bases from J, the junction contained 6 bases not matched to a gene. CDR1 SQVTM and CDR2 ANQGSEA come from the germline V gene. The length of the CDR3 is 13 residues. CDR3 nucleotides: TGCAGCGTCGGACAGGAGGGGAATCAGCCCCAGCATTTT. Its translation is CSVGQEGNQPQHF.

This chain connects TRBV29-1 to TRBJ2-3; 12 nucleotides agree with TRBD1. After removal of 6 bases from V and 5 bases from J, the junction contained 3 bases not matched to a gene. The germline V gene encodes CDR1 SQVTM and CDR2 ANQGSEA. The CDR3 runs 13 residues. Written as DNA, the CDR3 is TGCAGCGTCCGGGACAGGGGGCAAGATACGCAGTATTTT. Its protein is CSVRDRGQDTQYF.

The V call is TRBV2, the J call TRBJ2-1, with 13 positions matching TRBD2. The CDR3 has 18 residues. The junction had 7 bases not matched to a gene; V was cut back by 2 bases and J by 3 bases. The germline V gene has CDR1 SNHLY and CDR2 FYNNEI. CDR3 region: CASSEIATSGGNYNEQFF. DNA of the CDR3: TGTGCCAGCAGTGAAATCGCGACTAGCGGGGGGAACTACAATGAGCAGTTCTTC. Full variable domain (outside the CDR3, taken from reference TRBV2 and TRBJ2-1): EPEVTQTPSHQVTQMGQEVILRCVPISNHLYFYWYRQILGQKVEFLVSFYNNEISEKSEIFDDQFSVERPDGSNFTLKIRSTKLEDSAMYFCASSEIATSGGNYNEQFFGPGTRLTVL.

A single count supports this clonotype. CDR3: CSARVRVPPYNEQFF. The CDR3 DNA reads TGCAGTGCTAGAGTAAGGGTACCACCCTACAATGAGCAGTTCTTC. V gene TRBV20-1 combines with J gene TRBJ2-1; D not certain. The CDR3 length is 15 residues. Trimming took off 1 base at V and 2 bases at J, with 12 bases between the two ends. Germline CDR1 and CDR2: DFQATT and SNEGSKA (reference sequence).

This chain connects TRBV6-5 to TRBJ2-2, with D perhaps matching TRBD1 (5 bases). Germline-derived CDR1 and CDR2 are MNHEY and SVGAGI. Between the trimmed V and J ends, which lost 0 bases and 0 bases, there was a span of 14 bases. There are 18 residues in the CDR3. CDR3 nucleotide sequence: TGTGCCAGCAGTTACTCGGCCCCCCTGACAGCGAACACCGGGGAGCTGTTTTTT. It specifies CASSYSAPLTANTGELFF.

The chain employs TRBV20-1 and TRBJ1-2; D might be TRBD1 (5 bases). The CDR3 contains 14 residues. CDR1 and CDR2 from the germline V gene are DFQATT and SNEGSKA (reference sequence). The ends were cut back, 1 base at V and 3 bases at J, with 12 bases in the middle. The DNA for the CDR3 is TGCAGTGCTAGAGTGGCAGGGTTAGACTATGGCTACACCTTC. Amino acids: CSARVAGLDYGYTF.